Following are 32 T cell receptor beta chains from one sample sequenced in a study of cytomegalovirus exposure and HLA in healthy donors. The PCR was carried out with 60 Vbeta primers and 13 Jbeta primers. Data came from immunoSEQ multiplex PCR; TCRdb stores just in-frame clones and leaves some out. The sample table includes 130,000 to 150,000 clones. The sequenced material came from PBMCs. These receptor sequences come from a male donor in good health and CMV-seronegative.

This chain connects TRBV9 to TRBJ2-2; D may be TRBD1 (5 bases). This CDR3 has 16 amino acids. Trimming removed 2 bases from V and 8 bases from J, with 19 bases in between. Germline loops: CDR1 SGDLS, CDR2 YYNGEE. CDR3: CASSVRAILQGGELFF. CDR3 nucleotide sequence: TGTGCCAGCAGCGTCCGCGCCATCCTTCAGGGAGGGGAGCTGTTTTTT.

V usage is TRBV9 and J usage is TRBJ2-1; 9 bases agree with TRBD2. In germline, CDR1 is SGDLS, CDR2 YYNGEE. CDR3 length: 13 residues. V lost 10 bases, J lost 8 bases, and 10 bases stayed unmatched. Written as DNA, the CDR3 is TGTGCCTCTAGGTTAGCGGGAGTCCATGAGCAGTTCTTC. The encoded protein is CASRLAGVHEQFF.

This sequence joins TRBV19 and TRBJ2-1; D may be TRBD2 (5 bases). Trimming stripped 7 bases from V and 8 bases from J, with 9 bases between. The CDR3 covers 11 residues. Germline V gene sequence: CDR1 LNHDA, CDR2 SQIVND (reference sequence). CDR3 bases: TGTGCCAGTATAGAGGGTCATGAGCAGTTCTTC. Encoded protein: CASIEGHEQFF. The full variable domain, its missing parts supplied by reference TRBV19 and TRBJ2-1, is DGGITQSPKYLFRKEGQNVTLSCEQNLNHDAMYWYRQDPGQGLRLIYYSQIVNDFQKGDIAEGYSVSREKKESFPLTVTSAQKNPTAFYLCASIEGHEQFFGPGTRLTVL.

V gene TRBV5-1 combines with J gene TRBJ1-2; a possible D gene is TRBD1 (6 bases). Looked up from germline, CDR1 is SGHRS and CDR2 is YFSETQ. There are 12 residues in the CDR3. V gave up 4 bases and J gave up 6 bases, with 10 bases separating them. The CDR3 DNA reads as TGCGCCAGCAGCGGGTACAGGGATGGCTACACCTTC. Protein: CASSGYRDGYTF.

The chain carries TRBV5-1 and TRBJ2-7; TRBD1 matches 8 bases. Trimming cost V 3 bases and J 2 bases; bases outside gene matches: 1. This CDR3 region has 13 residues. From germline, CDR1 is SGHRS and CDR2 YFSETQ. The DNA of the CDR3 is TGCGCCAGCAGCTCGACAGGGGCCTACGAGCAGTACTTC. Residues: CASSSTGAYEQYF. Combining the CDR3 with reference TRBV5-1 and TRBJ2-7 gives the whole variable domain KAGVTQTPRYLIKTRGQQVTLSCSPISGHRSVSWYQQTPGQGLQFLFEYFSETQRNKGNFPGRFSGRQFSNSRSEMNVSTLELGDSALYLCASSSTGAYEQYFGPGTRLTVT.

The genes are TRBV29-1 and TRBJ1-2, with D uncertain. This CDR3 contains 10 residues. V was shortened by 3 bases and J by 8 bases, with 7 bases between the two germline ends. Per the germline V gene, CDR1 is SQVTM and CDR2 is ANQGSEA. As DNA, the CDR3 is TGCAGCGTTGATGCGGAGGGCTACACCTTC. It translates to CSVDAEGYTF. Drawing the rest from reference TRBV29-1 and TRBJ1-2, the complete variable domain is SAVISQKPSRDICQRGTSLTIQCQVDSQVTMMFWYRQQPGQSLTLIATANQGSEATYESGFVIDKFPISRPNLTFSTLTVSNMSPEDSSIYLCSVDAEGYTFGSGTRLTVV.

V usage is TRBV6-5 and J usage is TRBJ1-1; TRBD1 aligns across 8 bases. V was pared by 6 bases and J by 5 bases, with 8 bases of the junction left unmatched. The germline CDR1 and CDR2 sequences are MNHEY and SVGAGI. The CDR3 runs to 14 residues. The CDR3 protein is CASRVTGGFTEAFF. CDR3 nucleotides: TGTGCCAGCAGAGTCACAGGGGGTTTTACTGAAGCTTTCTTT.

The V and J genes are TRBV30 and TRBJ2-1, with TRBD2 as a possible D gene (6 bases). Germline values: CDR1 GTSNPN, CDR2 SVGIG (reference sequence). The CDR3 consists of 13 residues. Deletions cut 5 bases from V and 2 bases from J, with 10 bases between. DNA of the CDR3: TGTGCCTGGGGGGCTAGCGCCTACAATGAGCAGTTCTTC. Amino acids: CAWGASAYNEQFF.

The gene calls are TRBV10-2 and TRBJ1-5; weak D call: TRBD1 (6 bases). Trimming left V 6 bases short and J 6 bases short, with 21 bases between. CDR3 length: 16 residues. Germline V CDR1 and CDR2: WSHSY, SAAADI. The CDR3 reads CASRAGEGGASQPQHF. DNA of the CDR3: TGCGCCAGCAGGGCTGGAGAAGGGGGGGCAAGTCAGCCCCAGCATTTT.

V usage is TRBV18 and J usage is TRBJ1-5, with unresolved D. V shed 6 bases and J shed 0 bases, with 6 bases lying between them. This CDR3 comprises 13 residues. Germline assignment: CDR1 KGHSH and CDR2 LQKENI. The CDR3 nucleotides are TGTGCCAGCTCTCGTAATAGCAATCAGCCCCAGCATTTT. Its protein is CASSRNSNQPQHF. Supplemented by reference TRBV18 and TRBJ1-5, the full variable domain reads NAGVMQNPRHLVRRRGQEARLRCSPMKGHSHVYWYRQLPEEGLKFMVYLQKENIIDESGMPKERFSAEFPKEGPSILRIQQVVRGDSAAYFCASSRNSNQPQHFGDGTRLSIL.

The chain employs TRBV18 and TRBJ1-5; D perhaps matches TRBD1 (5 bases). Per germline, CDR1 KGHSH and CDR2 LQKENI. The CDR3 is 14 residues long. The V and J ends lost 2 bases and 7 bases respectively, with 12 bases between them. The CDR3 sequence is CASSPTRDGQPQHF. The CDR3 DNA reads TGTGCCAGCTCACCAACCAGGGATGGACAGCCCCAGCATTTT.

The CDR3 loop is CASSVGGIPYEQYF. In nucleotides, the CDR3 is TGTGCCAGCAGCGTAGGAGGCATACCCTACGAGCAGTACTTC. The chain couples TRBV9 to TRBJ2-7, with no clear D. Germline V gene lookup returns CDR1 SGDLS and CDR2 YYNGEE. This CDR3 spans 14 amino acids. Trimming shortened V by 0 bases and J by 2 bases, and 9 bases separated the two germline ends.

The chain carries TRBV5-4 and TRBJ2-5; the D gene is possibly TRBD2 (6 bases). Trimming pared 5 bases from V and 1 base from J, leaving 18 bases between. Germline lookup yields CDR1 SGHNT and CDR2 YYREEE (reference sequence). This CDR3 comprises 16 residues. For the CDR3, the DNA is TGTGCCAGCAGTTCGCGAAGGGAGGATTTCCAAGAGACCCAGTACTTC. It yields the protein CASSSRREDFQETQYF.

The CDR3 nucleotides are TGTGCCACCAGCAGAGGGGTACAGGGGGCAACTAATGAAAAACTGTTTTTT. Translation: CATSRGVQGATNEKLFF. The rearrangement links TRBV15 to TRBJ1-4; 8 bases line up with TRBD1. Trimming removed 1 base from V and 0 bases from J; junction bases left unmatched: 4. Germline assignment: CDR1 LNHNV and CDR2 YYDKDF (reference sequence). The CDR3 is 17 residues long. The full variable domain, completed using reference TRBV15 and TRBJ1-4, is DAMVIQNPRYQVTQFGKPVTLSCSQTLNHNVMYWYQQKSSQAPKLLFHYYDKDFNNEADTPDNFQSRRPNTSFCFLDIRSPGLGDTAMYLCATSRGVQGATNEKLFFGSGTQLSVL.

The chain employs TRBV29-1 and TRBJ2-7; 8 positions agree with TRBD1. The CDR3 loop spans 13 amino acids. Germline values: CDR1 SQVTM, CDR2 ANQGSEA. The V and J ends lost 7 bases and 2 bases, in that order; junction bases with no gene match: 7. The CDR3 is CSGRDRSTYEQYF. For the CDR3, the DNA is TGCAGCGGACGGGACAGGAGTACCTACGAGCAGTACTTC.

The chain recombines TRBV21-1 with TRBJ1-5; the DNA was not used to check the table's D call, TRBD1. TRBV21-1 is listed as a pseudogene. CDR3 length: 14 amino acids. The CDR3 region has the DNA TGTGCCAGCAGCAAGGACAGGGAGGAGCAGCCCCAGCATTTT. Its protein is CASSKDREEQPQHF.

The rearrangement joins TRBV6-5 to TRBJ1-5, with 7 positions matching TRBD1. Germline V lookup: CDR1 MNHEY, CDR2 SVGAGI. This CDR3 contains 13 residues. The V and J ends lost 5 bases and 6 bases, in that order; junction bases with no gene match: 4. The CDR3 protein is CASSRDRVQPQHF. The CDR3 DNA sequence: TGTGCCAGCAGTCGAGACAGGGTTCAGCCCCAGCATTTT.

The CDR3, as DNA: TGCGCCAGCAGCCCCCAGGGGGTCCCAGAAGAAAACATTCAGTACTTC. It encodes CASSPQGVPEENIQYF. The rearrangement links TRBV5-1 to TRBJ2-4, with 7 nucleotides matching TRBD1. Germline loops: CDR1 SGHRS, CDR2 YFSETQ. Germline trimming cut 4 bases from V and 5 bases from J; bases unmatched to any gene: 12. The length of the CDR3 is 16 residues. Variable domain in full (rest from reference TRBV5-1 and TRBJ2-4): KAGVTQTPRYLIKTRGQQVTLSCSPISGHRSVSWYQQTPGQGLQFLFEYFSETQRNKGNFPGRFSGRQFSNSRSEMNVSTLELGDSALYLCASSPQGVPEENIQYFGAGTRLSVL.

This chain joins TRBV27 and TRBJ2-7; the match to TRBD1 covers 7 bases. The CDR3 runs 13 residues. Trimming took 6 bases from V and 4 from J; bases not matched to a gene: 6. Germline V gives CDR1 MNHEY, CDR2 SMNVEV (reference sequence). CDR3 region: CASSPGTVYEQYF. The CDR3 DNA reads TGTGCCAGCAGCCCGGGGACAGTATACGAGCAGTACTTC.

CDR3 nucleotide sequence: TGTGCCAGCGCATACCAGGTTAAAGATACGCAGTATTTT. It codes for CASAYQVKDTQYF. This chain joins TRBV6-5 and TRBJ2-3; D gene uncertain. Germline V gene sequence: CDR1 MNHEY, CDR2 SVGAGI. Trimming removed 8 bases from V and 5 bases from J, with 14 bases in between. This CDR3 comprises 13 residues.

The rearrangement links TRBV9 to TRBJ2-7, with a tentative D call TRBD1 (6 bases). The CDR3 spans 16 residues. Germline V lookup: CDR1 SGDLS, CDR2 YYNGEE. Trimming stripped 0 bases from V and 7 bases from J, with 20 bases between. The CDR3 DNA reads as TGTGCCAGCAGCGTAGATATCAGGGGCGGATCGCGGGAGCAGTACTTC. The encoded protein is CASSVDIRGGSREQYF.

The J gene is TRBJ1-1, the V gene TRBV19; D is possibly TRBD1 (5 bases). CDR1 and CDR2 from the germline V gene are LNHDA and SQIVND (reference sequence). V was clipped by 10 bases and J by 4 bases, with 10 bases between them. The CDR3 has 11 amino acids. The CDR3 loop reads CATRQRTEAFF. The CDR3 DNA is TGTGCCACCAGACAGCGCACTGAAGCTTTCTTT.

CDR3 amino acids: CASSPPEGTFPGQGRDGYTF. The CDR3 DNA is TGTGCCAGCTCACCACCGGAAGGAACTTTTCCGGGACAGGGGAGGGATGGCTACACCTTC. V gene TRBV18 combines with J gene TRBJ1-2; 10 bases line up with TRBD1. Germline values: CDR1 KGHSH, CDR2 LQKENI. Trimming at V came to 0 bases and at J to 6 bases, leaving 19 bases not matched to a gene. This CDR3 contains 20 residues.

The rearrangement uses TRBV2 and TRBJ1-1, with TRBD1 as a possible D gene (6 bases). The CDR3 spans 15 residues. The germline V and J ends were trimmed by 6 bases and 1 base, with 15 bases remaining between them. Germline-derived CDR1 and CDR2 are SNHLY and FYNNEI. CDR3 residues: CASRGGQLGNTEAFF. The CDR3 DNA sequence: TGTGCCAGCAGGGGTGGACAGCTCGGGAACACTGAAGCTTTCTTT.

The genes are TRBV7-9 and TRBJ1-3; D not resolved. V gave up 2 bases and J gave up 2 bases, with 4 bases separating them. CDR1 and CDR2 (germline): SEHNR, FQNEAQ (reference sequence). The CDR3 is 13 residues long. CDR3 residues: CASSLQAGNTIYF. In DNA, the CDR3 is TGTGCCAGCAGCTTACAGGCTGGAAACACCATATATTTT.

The chain recombines TRBV30 with TRBJ2-7, with TRBD2 matching 8 bases. Germline V gene data show CDR1 as GTSNPN and CDR2 as SVGIG (reference sequence). The CDR3 is made up of 15 amino acids. V was pared by 4 bases and J by 6 bases, with 14 bases of the junction left unmatched. As DNA, the CDR3 is TGTGCCTGGAACCCGGGAGGGGTAACCCCCTTCGAGCAGTACTTC. Translating gives CAWNPGGVTPFEQYF.

This chain joins TRBV6-5 and TRBJ1-2; perhaps TRBD1 as D (5 bases). Germline CDR1 reads MNHEY; CDR2 reads SVGAGI. The V end lost 7 bases, the J end lost 1 base, and 16 bases lay between the germline ends. CDR3 length: 15 amino acids. CDR3 bases: TGTGCCAGCACCCAAGGAAGGGGAATTAACTATGGCTACACCTTC. Its protein is CASTQGRGINYGYTF.

V is TRBV19 and J is TRBJ1-1; D call uncertain. Trimming left V 7 bases short and J 1 base short, with 10 bases between. Per germline, CDR1 LNHDA and CDR2 SQIVND (reference sequence). CDR3 size: 13 residues. CDR3 coding DNA: TGTGCCAGTATATTGAGAGCGAACACTGAAGCTTTCTTT. It encodes CASILRANTEAFF.

J is TRBJ2-7 and V is TRBV19, with 10 bases lining up with TRBD1. The CDR3 spans 14 residues. The V gene's germline CDR1 is LNHDA and CDR2 SQIVND (reference sequence). After removal of 8 bases from V and 5 bases from J, the junction contained 9 bases not matched to a gene. CDR3 in amino acids: CASRPGQGIHEQYF. CDR3 sequence (DNA): TGTGCCAGTCGTCCGGGACAGGGGATCCACGAGCAGTACTTC.

The chain has TRBV29-1 and TRBJ1-1, with a tentative D call TRBD1 (6 bases). The CDR3 is made up of 12 amino acids. Germline CDR1 SQVTM, CDR2 ANQGSEA. The V end was cut by 7 bases, the J end by 3 bases, with 12 bases between. The CDR3 spells CSGITGHTEAFF. CDR3 sequence (DNA): TGCAGCGGAATAACAGGGCACACTGAAGCTTTCTTT.

The chain uses TRBV5-1 and TRBJ1-4; 10 positions match TRBD1. Germline CDR1 and CDR2: SGHRS and YFSETQ. J gave up 3 bases and V 4 bases, and 12 bases lay outside the gene matches. The CDR3 is 18 amino acids. The CDR3 nucleotides are TGCGCCAGCAGCCGGAGGACAGGGGGAGTTTCCGCTAATGAAAAACTGTTTTTT. This translates into CASSRRTGGVSANEKLFF.

The V and J genes are TRBV19 and TRBJ1-1; a weak D match, TRBD1 (6 bases). The CDR3 length is 13 residues. The germline V gene has CDR1 LNHDA and CDR2 SQIVND (reference sequence). V was trimmed by 6 bases and J by 4 bases, leaving 12 bases between them. The CDR3 nucleotides read TGTGCCAGTAGCCCAGGGGCGAGCACTGAAGCTTTCTTT. Its protein is CASSPGASTEAFF. The full variable domain, with the rest looked up from reference TRBV19 and TRBJ1-1, is DGGITQSPKYLFRKEGQNVTLSCEQNLNHDAMYWYRQDPGQGLRLIYYSQIVNDFQKGDIAEGYSVSREKKESFPLTVTSAQKNPTAFYLCASSPGASTEAFFGQGTRLTVV.